This T cell receptor (beta chain) was observed in a study of cytomegalovirus exposure and HLA in healthy donors. Regarding the study as a whole: Most TCR sequences were rare, but some public TCRs occurred in many donors.

The CDR3 sequence is 16 residues long. The ends lost 2 bases at V and 7 bases at J; junction bases unmatched: 8. Germline V gene sequence: CDR1 MNHEY, CDR2 SVGAGI. Worth noting for this clone: Its antigen is currently unknown.

Sequencing was performed with immunoSEQ multiplex PCR; in TCRdb, only in-frame clones are kept and a portion is missing. The sample has some 180,000 clones, around nine tenths seen once. The rearrangement joins TRBV6-5 to TRBJ1-2, with 12 bases lining up with TRBD1. The sample was PBMCs. This sequence was found in a man younger than 40 in good health and CMV-seropositive. The CDR3 protein is CASSYMGTGGASGYTF. The CDR3 region has the DNA TGTGCCAGCAGTTACATGGGGACAGGGGGCGCGAGTGGCTACACCTTC.